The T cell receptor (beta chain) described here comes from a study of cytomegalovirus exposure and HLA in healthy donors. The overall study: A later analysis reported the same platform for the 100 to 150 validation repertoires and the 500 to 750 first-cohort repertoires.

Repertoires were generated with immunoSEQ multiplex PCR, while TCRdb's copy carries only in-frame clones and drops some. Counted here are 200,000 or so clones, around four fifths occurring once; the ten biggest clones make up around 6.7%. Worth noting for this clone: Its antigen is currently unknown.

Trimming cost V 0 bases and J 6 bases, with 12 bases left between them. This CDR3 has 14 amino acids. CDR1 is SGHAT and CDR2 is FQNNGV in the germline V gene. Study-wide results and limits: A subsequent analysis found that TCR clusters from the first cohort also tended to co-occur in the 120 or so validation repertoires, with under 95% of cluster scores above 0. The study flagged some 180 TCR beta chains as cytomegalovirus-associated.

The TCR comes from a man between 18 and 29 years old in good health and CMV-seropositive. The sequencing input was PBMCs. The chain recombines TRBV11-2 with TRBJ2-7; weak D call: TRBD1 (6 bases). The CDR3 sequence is CASSLEVQGFEQYF. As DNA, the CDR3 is TGTGCCAGCAGCTTAGAGGTTCAGGGGTTCGAGCAGTACTTC.